A selection of T cell receptor beta chains follows, all from one sample in a study of T cells in Graves' hyperthyroidism and ophthalmopathy. TCRdb itself ran the multiplex PCR reads through MiXCR, one entry per CDR3 protein. The sample carries about half a million distinct CDR3 sequences, less than 25% recorded once. What was sequenced was blood. The source is a young man with Graves' hyperthyroidism. CDR3s include the opening cysteine and the closing phenylalanine or tryptophan. D genes are given only for firm matches. Not all rows give a size; the values are once, few, many and, for expanded clones, a class.

abundance: -
len: 15
v_gene: TRBV30
j_gene: TRBJ2-7
d_gene: -
CDR3nt: TGTGCCTGGAGTGTAAGAGGAACAGTTTCCTACGAGCAGTACTTC
CDR3aa: CAWSVRGTVSYEQYF

abundance: -
len: 13
v_gene: TRBV6-5
j_gene: TRBJ1-5
d_gene: TRBD1
CDR3nt: TGTGCCAGCGTTAGGACAGGGTATCAGCCCCAGCATTTT
CDR3aa: CASVRTGYQPQHF

abundance: few
len: 14
v_gene: TRBV20-1
j_gene: TRBJ2-4
d_gene: TRBD2
CDR3nt: TGCAGTGTACTAGCGCCTTTAGCCAAAAACATTCAGTACTTC
CDR3aa: CSVLAPLAKNIQYF

abundance: many
len: 16
v_gene: TRBV28
j_gene: TRBJ2-7
d_gene: TRBD1
CDR3nt: TGTGCCAGCAGTTTAATAGGGACAGGATACTCCTACGAGCAGTACTTC
CDR3aa: CASSLIGTGYSYEQYF

abundance: many
len: 14
v_gene: TRBV19
j_gene: TRBJ1-1
d_gene: -
CDR3nt: TGTGCCAGTACCGAGGGGGTGATGAACACTGAAGCTTTCTTT
CDR3aa: CASTEGVMNTEAFF

abundance: many
len: 15
v_gene: TRBV27
j_gene: TRBJ1-1
d_gene: -
CDR3nt: TGTGCCAGCAGCTCTCGGCTGGGGTCTCACACTGAAGCTTTCTTT
CDR3aa: CASSSRLGSHTEAFF

abundance: -
len: 14
v_gene: TRBV6-5
j_gene: TRBJ1-2
d_gene: -
CDR3nt: TGTGCCAGCAGTTTTGGCAGGGAGTTTTATGGCTACACCTTC
CDR3aa: CASSFGREFYGYTF

abundance: few
len: 14
v_gene: TRBV4-1
j_gene: TRBJ1-1
d_gene: -
CDR3nt: TGCGCCAGCAGCCCTTTGGCAGGGTTCGCTGAAGCTTTCTTT
CDR3aa: CASSPLAGFAEAFF

abundance: -
len: 19
v_gene: TRBV6-1
j_gene: TRBJ2-7
d_gene: TRBD2
CDR3nt: TGTGCCAGCAGTGAGGTGTTAGCGGGGCCCCTGGGAGGGTCCTACGAGCAGTACTTC
CDR3aa: CASSEVLAGPLGGSYEQYF

abundance: -
len: 18
v_gene: TRBV6-2/TRBV6-3
j_gene: TRBJ2-5
d_gene: TRBD1
CDR3nt: TGTGCCAGCAGTTACGGTTTCCCCCAGACAGGGGATTTAGAGACCCAGTACTTC
CDR3aa: CASSYGFPQTGDLETQYF

abundance: many
len: 13
v_gene: TRBV19
j_gene: TRBJ2-7
d_gene: -
CDR3nt: TGTGCCAGTAGTATAGCCGGGACTGGCGAGCAGTACTTC
CDR3aa: CASSIAGTGEQYF

abundance: many
len: 17
v_gene: TRBV12-3/TRBV12-4
j_gene: TRBJ2-3
d_gene: TRBD2
CDR3nt: TGTGCCAGCAGTTTTGCGGGGGGGCTAAAAAGCACAGATACGCAGTATTTT
CDR3aa: CASSFAGGLKSTDTQYF

abundance: few
len: 16
v_gene: TRBV11-2
j_gene: TRBJ1-1
d_gene: -
CDR3nt: TGTGCCAGCAGCTCGAATAGAAGGGGCATGAACACTGAAGCTTTCTTT
CDR3aa: CASSSNRRGMNTEAFF

abundance: many
len: 13
v_gene: TRBV10-2
j_gene: TRBJ2-7
d_gene: -
CDR3nt: TGCGCCAGCAGCCAGGGAGAGGCATACGAGCAGTACTTC
CDR3aa: CASSQGEAYEQYF

abundance: few
len: 13
v_gene: TRBV5-1
j_gene: TRBJ2-5
d_gene: -
CDR3nt: TGCGCCAGCAGCCCCTCTAACGGGGAGACCCAGTACTTC
CDR3aa: CASSPSNGETQYF

abundance: few
len: 13
v_gene: TRBV15
j_gene: TRBJ1-1
d_gene: -
CDR3nt: TGTGCCACCAGCGCGACAGAGAACACTGAAGCTTTCTTT
CDR3aa: CATSATENTEAFF

abundance: many
len: 16
v_gene: TRBV7-8
j_gene: TRBJ1-2
d_gene: -
CDR3nt: TGTGCCAGCAGCCCACCCCGACTCCCGTCGAAGGATGGCTACACCTTC
CDR3aa: CASSPPRLPSKDGYTF

abundance: -
len: 13
v_gene: TRBV10-2
j_gene: TRBJ2-2
d_gene: -
CDR3nt: TGCGCCACCGGAGAAGGACAGACCGGGGAGCTGTTTTTT
CDR3aa: CATGEGQTGELFF

abundance: many
len: 13
v_gene: TRBV12-3/TRBV12-4
j_gene: TRBJ2-2
d_gene: -
CDR3nt: TGTGCCAGCAGTTTGGGCAGCACCGGGGAGCTGTTTTTT
CDR3aa: CASSLGSTGELFF

abundance: many
len: 14
v_gene: TRBV12-3/TRBV12-4
j_gene: TRBJ2-2
d_gene: TRBD1
CDR3nt: TGTGCCAGCAGGTCGACAGGGGCGGGCGGGGAGCTGTTTTTT
CDR3aa: CASRSTGAGGELFF

abundance: few
len: 16
v_gene: TRBV14
j_gene: TRBJ1-1
d_gene: -
CDR3nt: TGTGCCAGCAGCCAAAAACGGGCGACAGGGAACACTGAAGCTTTCTTT
CDR3aa: CASSQKRATGNTEAFF

abundance: -
len: 13
v_gene: TRBV6-1
j_gene: TRBJ1-2
d_gene: TRBD1
CDR3nt: TGTGCCGTCCTCAGGGGGGGCGCGGGTGGCTACACCTTC
CDR3aa: CAVLRGGAGGYTF

abundance: -
len: 13
v_gene: TRBV12-3/TRBV12-4
j_gene: TRBJ1-2
d_gene: -
CDR3nt: TGTGCCAGCAGCCCAAAAGCTAACTATGGCTACACCTTC
CDR3aa: CASSPKANYGYTF

abundance: -
len: 14
v_gene: TRBV7-2
j_gene: TRBJ2-5
d_gene: -
CDR3nt: TGTGCCAGCAGCTTTCAGGGTGGAGGGGAGACCCAGTACTTC
CDR3aa: CASSFQGGGETQYF

abundance: -
len: 12
v_gene: TRBV6-1
j_gene: TRBJ1-2
d_gene: -
CDR3nt: TGTGCCAGCAGCGGGCCGGAGGTAGGCTACACCTTC
CDR3aa: CASSGPEVGYTF

abundance: many
len: 14
v_gene: TRBV2
j_gene: TRBJ2-5
d_gene: -
CDR3nt: TGTGCCAGCAGTGACGGGGGCCTCGGGGAGACCCAGTACTTC
CDR3aa: CASSDGGLGETQYF

abundance: many
len: 13
v_gene: TRBV24-1
j_gene: TRBJ2-5
d_gene: -
CDR3nt: TGTGCCACCAGTGACCCTTCCCAAGAGACCCAGTACTTC
CDR3aa: CATSDPSQETQYF

abundance: once
len: 16
v_gene: TRBV25-1
j_gene: TRBJ2-5
d_gene: TRBD2
CDR3nt: TGTGCCGGCAGTAAAGGACTAGCGGGAGCTGGGGAGACCCAGTACTTC
CDR3aa: CAGSKGLAGAGETQYF

abundance: many
len: 14
v_gene: TRBV6-1
j_gene: TRBJ1-1
d_gene: -
CDR3nt: TGTGCCAGCAGTGAGGTGGGGAAGGACACTGAAGCTTTCTTT
CDR3aa: CASSEVGKDTEAFF

abundance: many
len: 17
v_gene: TRBV6-5
j_gene: TRBJ2-7
d_gene: -
CDR3nt: TGTGCCAGCAGTTACTCGTCGGCTAGTAATTGGCGCTACGAGCAGTACTTC
CDR3aa: CASSYSSASNWRYEQYF

abundance: few
len: 16
v_gene: TRBV7-2
j_gene: TRBJ2-5
d_gene: TRBD2
CDR3nt: TGTGCCAGCAGCTTAGGAGTCGGGGGGATACAAGAGACCCAGTACTTC
CDR3aa: CASSLGVGGIQETQYF

abundance: many
len: 14
v_gene: TRBV27
j_gene: TRBJ1-1
d_gene: -
CDR3nt: TGTGCCAGCAGTTTGTGGCTGAAGGGGGCTGAAGCTTTCTTT
CDR3aa: CASSLWLKGAEAFF

abundance: -
len: 17
v_gene: TRBV28
j_gene: TRBJ2-5
d_gene: TRBD1
CDR3nt: TGTGCCAGCAGTTTATGGGAAGATGGGACAGGGGTGGAGACCCAGTACTTC
CDR3aa: CASSLWEDGTGVETQYF

abundance: many
len: 14
v_gene: TRBV19
j_gene: TRBJ1-1
d_gene: TRBD1
CDR3nt: TGTGCCAGTAGTCAGGGGGGAGTGAACACTGAAGCTTTCTTT
CDR3aa: CASSQGGVNTEAFF

abundance: many
len: 16
v_gene: TRBV12-3/TRBV12-4
j_gene: TRBJ1-5
d_gene: -
CDR3nt: TGTGCCAGCAGTATCACTCCGGGACGTCCAAATCAGCCCCAGCATTTT
CDR3aa: CASSITPGRPNQPQHF

abundance: -
len: 17
v_gene: TRBV11-2
j_gene: TRBJ1-3
d_gene: TRBD1
CDR3nt: TGTGCCAGCAGCTTATTGGGACAGGATGCTTCTGGAAACACCATATATTTT
CDR3aa: CASSLLGQDASGNTIYF

abundance: many
len: 18
v_gene: TRBV5-1
j_gene: TRBJ2-5
d_gene: -
CDR3nt: TGCGCCAGCAGCAACCGGGACAGAGACAGCGGGGTCAAGGGGACCCAGTACTTC
CDR3aa: CASSNRDRDSGVKGTQYF

abundance: many
len: 12
v_gene: TRBV12-3/TRBV12-4
j_gene: TRBJ1-5
d_gene: -
CDR3nt: TGTGCCAGCAGCAAGACCTTTGACAGAGGCGTTTTT
CDR3aa: CASSKTFDRGVF

abundance: -
len: 10
v_gene: TRBV6-1
j_gene: TRBJ2-7
d_gene: -
CDR3nt: TGTGCCAGCAGCGCCGACGAGCAGTACTTC
CDR3aa: CASSADEQYF

abundance: many
len: 14
v_gene: TRBV29-1
j_gene: TRBJ2-2
d_gene: TRBD2
CDR3nt: TGCAGCGTTGACGTTAGCGGGGTGTCCGGGGAGCTGTTTTTT
CDR3aa: CSVDVSGVSGELFF